The T cell receptor beta chain described here comes from a study of T cell changes during pregnancy in multiple sclerosis. CDR1 and CDR2 from the germline V gene are ENHRY and SYGVKD. The CDR3 sequence is 15 residues long. After removal of 0 bases from V and 6 bases from J, the junction contained 5 bases not matched to a gene. This table comes from immunoSEQ multiplex PCR, and its TCRdb copy is limited to in-frame clones, with some not included. The sample comprises about 46,000 clones, approximately 90% of which are singletons, and roughly 3% rests with the top ten. The sequence was collected from a female donor with multiple sclerosis, enrolled in a pregnancy study. The sample in question was CD8+ T cells from peripheral blood mononuclear cells, obtained in the second trimester of pregnancy. The rearrangement links TRBV10-3 to TRBJ2-3; 8 nucleotides align to TRBD1. Here the CDR3 DNA reads TGTGCCATCAGTGAGTCGAGACAGGGGTGGGATACGCAGTATTTT. This sequence encodes CAISESRQGWDTQYF.